Each of the 6 T cell receptor beta chains below was sequenced from the same sample in a study of metastatic and nonmetastatic thyroid tumors. Ahead of thyroid surgery, no patient had received treatment of any kind. TCRdb reanalyzed the PCR reads with MiXCR. The profile covers some 7,900 clones, with 26% appearing a single time and roughly 6.1% taken by the ten largest. Source material: adjacent normal tissue. These receptor sequences come from a female donor with papillary thyroid cancer or a benign thyroid nodule (not recorded which). Some clones in this sample may be carry-over from other donors' samples.

This clone was seen more than once but under ten times. The chain is built from TRBV19 and TRBJ1-2; TRBD1 aligns across 7 bases. The V and J ends lost 3 bases and 0 bases, in that order; junction bases with no gene match: 4. CDR1 is LNHDA and CDR2 is SQIVND in the germline V gene (reference sequence). CDR3 length: 15 amino acids. The CDR3 spells CASSILTGANYGYTF. The CDR3 DNA follows: TGTGCCAGTAGTATTCTTACAGGGGCTAACTATGGCTACACCTTC.

This clone was seen more than once but under ten times. The rearrangement uses TRBV11-3 and TRBJ1-1, with TRBD1 as a possible D gene (6 bases). Germline lookup yields CDR1 SGHNT and CDR2 YENEEA. The V and J ends lost 5 bases and 3 bases respectively, with 10 bases between them. This CDR3 region has 13 residues. CDR3 in amino acids: CASSPQGDTEAFF. The CDR3 nucleotides are TGTGCCAGCAGCCCACAGGGTGACACTGAAGCTTTCTTT.

The CDR3 DNA is TGTGCCTGGAGTGTGGGGGACTCCTACAATGAGCAGTTCTTC. It encodes CAWSVGDSYNEQFF. This sequence joins TRBV30 and TRBJ2-1, with D perhaps assigned TRBD1 or TRBD2 (5 bases each). The CDR3 spans 14 residues. V was pared by 0 bases and J by 0 bases, with 6 bases between. From germline, CDR1 is GTSNPN and CDR2 SVGIG (reference sequence).

The J gene is TRBJ1-2, the V gene TRBV7-9; no clear D gene. The germline V gene has CDR1 SEHNR and CDR2 FQNEAQ (reference sequence). The V end lost 5 bases, the J end lost 8 bases, and 9 bases lay between the germline ends. The CDR3 totals 11 residues. This CDR3 reads CASSPPSGYTF. The CDR3 region has the DNA TGTGCCAGCAGCCCTCCTTCCGGCTACACCTTC.

The rearrangement links TRBV5-1 to TRBJ2-3; D is possibly TRBD2 (6 bases). CDR1 is SGHRS and CDR2 is YFSETQ in the germline V gene. V lost 3 bases, J lost 6 bases, and 17 bases lay in between. The CDR3 totals 15 residues. CDR3 in DNA: TGCGCCAGCAGCTCATTAGCGGTAGGGGTGGATACGCAGTATTTT. Encoded protein: CASSSLAVGVDTQYF.

This chain connects TRBV5-1 to TRBJ2-7; D perhaps matches TRBD2 (5 bases). The CDR3 runs to 12 residues. Germline-derived CDR1 and CDR2 are SGHRS and YFSETQ. Trimming took off 1 base at V and 3 bases at J, with 5 bases between the two ends. CDR3 bases: TGCGCCAGCAGCTTGACTAGCTACGAGCAGTACTTC. Residues: CASSLTSYEQYF.